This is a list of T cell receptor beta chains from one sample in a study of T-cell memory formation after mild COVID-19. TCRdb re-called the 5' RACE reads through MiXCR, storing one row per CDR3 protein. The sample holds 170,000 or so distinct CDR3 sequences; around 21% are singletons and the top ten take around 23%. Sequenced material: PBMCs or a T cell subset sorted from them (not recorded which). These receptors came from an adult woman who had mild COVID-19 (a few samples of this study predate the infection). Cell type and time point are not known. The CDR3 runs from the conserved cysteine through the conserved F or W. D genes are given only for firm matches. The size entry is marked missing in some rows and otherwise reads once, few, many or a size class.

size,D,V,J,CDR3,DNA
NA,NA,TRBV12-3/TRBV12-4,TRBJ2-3,CASSFYTTDTQYF,TGTGCCAGCAGTTTTTATACCACAGATACGCAGTATTTT
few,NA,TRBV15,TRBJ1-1,CATSMDGVAEAFF,TGTGCCACCAGTATGGACGGGGTTGCGGAAGCTTTCTTT
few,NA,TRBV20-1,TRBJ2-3,CSPSWSTDTQYF,TGCAGTCCCTCGTGGAGCACAGATACGCAGTATTTT
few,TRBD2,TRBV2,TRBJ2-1,CASSVYSGTSGFYNEQFF,TGTGCCAGCAGTGTTTATTCTGGGACTAGCGGGTTTTACAATGAGCAGTTCTTC
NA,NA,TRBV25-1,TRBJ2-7,CASTGERDEQYF,TGTGCCAGCACCGGTGAGAGGGACGAGCAGTACTTC
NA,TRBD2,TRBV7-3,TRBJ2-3,CASSLGLAGEEDTQYF,TGTGCCAGCAGCTTAGGACTAGCGGGAGAGGAAGATACGCAGTATTTT
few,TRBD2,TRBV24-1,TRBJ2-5,CATSGARVAGVQETQYF,TGTGCCACCAGTGGCGCCAGGGTAGCGGGGGTTCAAGAGACCCAGTACTTC
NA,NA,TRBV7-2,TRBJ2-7,CASSLTSDPYEQYF,TGTGCCAGCAGCTTAACTTCTGACCCCTACGAGCAGTACTTC
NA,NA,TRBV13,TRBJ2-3,CASSIRTDTQYF,TGTGCCAGCAGCATTCGCACAGATACGCAGTATTTT
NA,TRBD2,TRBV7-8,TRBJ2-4,CASSSTSGNGIQYF,TGTGCCAGCAGCTCGACTAGCGGGAATGGCATTCAGTACTTC
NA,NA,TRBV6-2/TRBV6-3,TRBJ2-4,CASSYLGSENIQYF,TGTGCCAGCAGTTACCTAGGGAGCGAAAACATTCAGTACTTC